These 19 T cell receptor beta chains came from one sample sequenced in a study of T cells after yellow fever vaccination. One entry per CDR3 protein results from TCRdb running MiXCR on the 5' RACE reads. Of under 600,000 distinct CDR3 sequences listed, just over 20% were seen once; the top ten hold roughly a sixth. The source was PBMCs, collected about 21 days after the first yellow fever vaccination. These receptors were collected from a young man who received the YFV17D yellow fever vaccine.

The J gene is TRBJ2-7, the V gene TRBV20-1, with 10 bases lining up with TRBD1. In germline, CDR1 is DFQATT, CDR2 SNEGSKA (reference sequence). The CDR3 spans 13 residues. V lost 5 bases, J lost 5 bases, and 6 bases stayed unmatched. The CDR3 loop reads CSAPRDRGDEQYF. For the CDR3, the DNA is TGCAGTGCTCCCCGGGACAGGGGAGACGAGCAGTACTTC.

This rearrangement joins TRBV5-1 to TRBJ1-1, with D possibly TRBD1 on 5 matching bases. This CDR3 has 15 amino acids. Germline CDR1 SGHRS, CDR2 YFSETQ. Deletions cut 0 bases from V and 4 bases from J, with 13 bases between. The CDR3 protein is CASSLAGRVSTEAFF. The CDR3 nucleotides read TGCGCCAGCAGCTTGGCTGGCAGGGTGTCCACTGAAGCTTTCTTT.

The chain uses TRBV7-8 and TRBJ1-1, with D uncertain. Germline CDR1 SGHVS, CDR2 FQNEAQ. The CDR3 sequence is 14 residues long. The germline V and J ends were trimmed by 5 bases and 2 bases, with 12 bases remaining between them. The CDR3 loop reads CASSGDTPNTEAFF. The CDR3 nucleotides are TGTGCCAGCAGCGGTGACACGCCAAACACTGAAGCTTTCTTT. The full variable domain, its missing parts supplied by reference TRBV7-8 and TRBJ1-1, is GAGVSQSPRYKVAKRGQDVALRCDPISGHVSLFWYQQALGQGPEFLTYFQNEAQLDKSGLPSDRFFAERPEGSVSTLKIQRTQQEDSAVYLCASSGDTPNTEAFFGQGTRLTVV.

This clonotype was found many times. The chain links TRBV9 to TRBJ2-2, with 8 nucleotides matching TRBD2. This CDR3 has 15 amino acids. With 3 bases clipped from V and 4 bases from J, the junction kept 5 bases outside the gene matches. From germline, CDR1 is SGDLS and CDR2 YYNGEE. CDR3 DNA: TGTGCCAGCAGCGCGTACGGGACTAGCACCGGGGAGCTGTTTTTT. Amino acid sequence: CASSAYGTSTGELFF.

This chain links TRBV5-1 with TRBJ2-7, with TRBD1 identical over 7 bases. This CDR3 spans 15 amino acids. Looked up from germline, CDR1 is SGHRS and CDR2 is YFSETQ. Trimming at V came to 4 bases and at J to 2 bases, leaving 9 bases not matched to a gene. CDR3 in DNA: TGCGCCAGCAGCCCCCGACAGGGTAGTACCTACGAGCAGTACTTC. It encodes CASSPRQGSTYEQYF.

In its sample, this clonotype was seen a few times. This chain links TRBV12-3 or TRBV12-4 with TRBJ2-2, with 10 bases fitting TRBD1. V shed 7 bases and J 8 bases; nucleotides not matched to a gene: 13. The CDR3 covers 16 residues. CDR3 DNA sequence: TGTGCCAGCATCGGAACCGGGACAGGGGTGTCTGGGGAGCTGTTTTTT. Translated: CASIGTGTGVSGELFF.

The sample holds a few counts of this clonotype. This sequence joins TRBV19 and TRBJ2-1, with 11 positions matching TRBD2. This CDR3 has 15 amino acids. With V trimmed by 3 bases and J by 9 bases, 7 bases remained unmatched. The germline V gene has CDR1 LNHDA and CDR2 SQIVND (reference sequence). Here the CDR3 DNA reads TGTGCCAGTAGTATCGTTAGCGGGGGGGCAGTTGAGCAGTTCTTC. Translated: CASSIVSGGAVEQFF.

This chain joins TRBV6-2 or TRBV6-3 and TRBJ2-7; weak D call: TRBD1 (5 bases). The V end was cut by 6 bases, the J end by 6 bases, with 12 bases between. Germline V CDR1 and CDR2: MNHEY, SVGEGT. The CDR3 totals 12 residues. This CDR3 is CASSLGVSEQYV. The CDR3, as DNA: TGTGCCAGCAGCTTAGGGGTTAGCGAGCAGTACGTC.

A few counts support this clonotype. The chain couples TRBV5-4 to TRBJ2-7; TRBD2 is a possible D gene (5 bases). The CDR3 extends over 13 amino acids. CDR1 and CDR2 from the germline V gene are SGHNT and YYREEE (reference sequence). V lost 0 bases to trimming and J lost 4 bases, with 8 bases between them. The CDR3 nucleotides are TGTGCCAGCAGCTTGGTAGGCGGGTACGAGCAGTACTTC. This translates into CASSLVGGYEQYF.

The chain carries TRBV6-2 or TRBV6-3 and TRBJ1-1; 9 nucleotides align to TRBD1. Germline assignment: CDR1 MNHEY and CDR2 SVGEGT. Losses at the gene ends were 6 bases for V and 1 base for J; bases not matched to a gene: 9. The CDR3 runs to 16 residues. Written as DNA, the CDR3 is TGTGCCAGCAGCGAAATACCGGGACAGGGGAACACTGAAGCTTTCTTT. This translates into CASSEIPGQGNTEAFF.

This clonotype showed up just a few times. The chain uses TRBV7-3 and TRBJ1-2; no firm D call. Trimming took 4 bases from V and 4 from J, leaving 13 bases between them. Germline V gene lookup returns CDR1 SGHTA and CDR2 FQGTGA. This CDR3 comprises 14 residues. The CDR3 DNA sequence: TGTGCCAGCAGCTCACGGCCGGAGGGCTATGGCTACACCTTC. Residues: CASSSRPEGYGYTF.

This clonotype occurred many times. The chain uses TRBV11-2 and TRBJ2-2, with a possible D match to TRBD2 (6 bases). The germline V gene encodes CDR1 SGHAT and CDR2 FQNNGV. Deletions cut 5 bases from V and 2 bases from J, with 12 bases between. The CDR3 length is 15 residues. CDR3 loop: CASSRTSSNTGELFF. In DNA, the CDR3 is TGTGCCAGCAGCAGAACTAGCTCTAACACCGGGGAGCTGTTTTTT. Full variable domain (remainder filled in from reference TRBV11-2 and TRBJ2-2): EAGVAQSPRYKIIEKRQSVAFWCNPISGHATLYWYQQILGQGPKLLIQFQNNGVVDDSQLPKDRFSAERLKGVDSTLKIQPAKLEDSAVYLCASSRTSSNTGELFFGEGSRLTVL.

This clonotype has a handful of counts. The chain carries TRBV4-3 and TRBJ1-2, with D unclear. The germline V gene has CDR1 LGHNA and CDR2 YSLEER. Trimming shortened V by 0 bases and J by 5 bases, and 13 bases separated the two germline ends. This CDR3 is 15 amino acids long. The CDR3 sequence: CASSQEGLAVYGYTF. As DNA, the CDR3 is TGCGCCAGCAGCCAAGAAGGATTGGCAGTTTATGGCTACACCTTC.

This clonotype was seen many times. This chain joins TRBV20-1 and TRBJ2-1; 12 bases line up with TRBD2. The CDR3 sequence is 15 residues long. The V gene's germline CDR1 is DFQATT and CDR2 SNEGSKA (reference sequence). V was clipped by 3 bases and J by 9 bases; unmatched bases: 9. CDR3 protein: CSASLASGGAAEQFF. Here the CDR3 DNA reads TGCAGTGCTAGTCTGGCTAGCGGGGGGGCCGCTGAGCAGTTCTTC.

This clonotype was recorded a few times. The V call is TRBV19, the J call TRBJ2-1, with a possible D match to TRBD2 (6 bases). The CDR3 extends over 14 amino acids. Germline assignment: CDR1 LNHDA and CDR2 SQIVND (reference sequence). Trimming cost V 0 bases and J 4 bases, with 7 bases left between them. DNA of the CDR3: TGTGCCAGTAGTATAGAGGCGGGATACAATGAGCAGTTCTTC. Amino acid sequence: CASSIEAGYNEQFF.

This clonotype was seen a handful of times. The gene calls are TRBV27 and TRBJ2-1; 12 bases match TRBD2. Germline V lookup: CDR1 MNHEY, CDR2 SMNVEV (reference sequence). V shed 2 bases and J 7 bases; nucleotides not matched to a gene: 3. This CDR3 comprises 15 residues. The CDR3 sequence is CASSLTLAGGNEQFF. For the CDR3, the DNA is TGTGCCAGCAGTTTAACACTAGCGGGGGGTAATGAGCAGTTCTTC.

V usage is TRBV10-3 and J usage is TRBJ2-1; TRBD2 aligns across 10 bases. CDR3 length: 15 amino acids. Germline CDR1 and CDR2: ENHRY and SYGVKD. V dropped 6 bases and J dropped 4; count of bases not matched to a gene: 6. CDR3 sequence reads: CAISPLAGEYNEQFF. DNA of the CDR3: TGTGCCATCAGCCCCCTAGCGGGGGAATACAATGAGCAGTTCTTC.

This sequence joins TRBV18 and TRBJ2-4, with TRBD1 as a possible D gene (7 bases). V was trimmed by 4 bases and J by 5 bases, leaving 15 bases between them. This CDR3 comprises 15 residues. Looked up from germline, CDR1 is KGHSH and CDR2 is LQKENI. CDR3 coding DNA: TGTGCCAGCTCACAAGCGACAGGGAGGCAAAACATTCAGTACTTC. Translation: CASSQATGRQNIQYF.

This clonotype was observed a handful of times. J is TRBJ2-4 and V is TRBV20-1, with D possibly being TRBD2 (6 bases). This CDR3 has 14 amino acids. V was pared by 0 bases and J by 1 base, with 7 bases between. Germline CDR1 and CDR2: DFQATT and SNEGSKA (reference sequence). CDR3 in amino acids: CSARDRGAKNIQYF. Here the CDR3 DNA reads TGCAGTGCTAGAGATCGGGGGGCCAAAAACATTCAGTACTTC.